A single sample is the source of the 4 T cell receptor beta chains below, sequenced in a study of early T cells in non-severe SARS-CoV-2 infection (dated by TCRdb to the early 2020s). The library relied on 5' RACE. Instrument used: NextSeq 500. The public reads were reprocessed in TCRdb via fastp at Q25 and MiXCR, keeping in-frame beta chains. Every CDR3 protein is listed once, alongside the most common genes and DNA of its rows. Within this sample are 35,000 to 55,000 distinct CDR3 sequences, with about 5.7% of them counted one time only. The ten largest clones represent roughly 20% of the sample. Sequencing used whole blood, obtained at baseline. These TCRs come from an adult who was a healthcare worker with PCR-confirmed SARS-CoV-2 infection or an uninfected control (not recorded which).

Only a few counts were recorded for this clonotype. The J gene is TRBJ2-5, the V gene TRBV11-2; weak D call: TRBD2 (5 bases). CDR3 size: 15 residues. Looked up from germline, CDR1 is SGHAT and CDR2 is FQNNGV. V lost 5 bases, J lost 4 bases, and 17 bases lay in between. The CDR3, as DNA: TGTGCCAGCAGCCAAGGCCGGGGTATGGGAGAGACCCAGTACTTC. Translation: CASSQGRGMGETQYF.

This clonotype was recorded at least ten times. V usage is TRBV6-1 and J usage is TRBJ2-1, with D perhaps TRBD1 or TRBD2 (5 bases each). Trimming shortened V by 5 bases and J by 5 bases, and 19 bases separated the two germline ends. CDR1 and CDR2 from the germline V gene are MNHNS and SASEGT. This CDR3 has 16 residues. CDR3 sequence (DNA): TGTGCCAGCAGTCTTACATTGACCGGGACGCACAATGAGCAGTTCTTC. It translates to CASSLTLTGTHNEQFF.

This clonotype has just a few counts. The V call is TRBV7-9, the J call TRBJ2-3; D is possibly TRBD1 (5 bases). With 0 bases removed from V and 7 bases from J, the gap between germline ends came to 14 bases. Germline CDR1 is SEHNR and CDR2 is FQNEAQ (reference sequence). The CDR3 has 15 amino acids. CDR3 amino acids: CASSLAEWGTHTQYF. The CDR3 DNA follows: TGTGCCAGCAGCTTAGCCGAGTGGGGCACTCATACGCAGTATTTT.

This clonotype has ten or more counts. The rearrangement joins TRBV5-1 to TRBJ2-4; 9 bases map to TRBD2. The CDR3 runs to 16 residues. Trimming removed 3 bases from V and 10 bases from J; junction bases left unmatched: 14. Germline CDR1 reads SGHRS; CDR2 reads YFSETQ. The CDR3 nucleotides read TGCGCCAGCAGCTGGTTGGCGGCGGGAGGGCCTCGGATTCAGTACTTC. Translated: CASSWLAAGGPRIQYF.